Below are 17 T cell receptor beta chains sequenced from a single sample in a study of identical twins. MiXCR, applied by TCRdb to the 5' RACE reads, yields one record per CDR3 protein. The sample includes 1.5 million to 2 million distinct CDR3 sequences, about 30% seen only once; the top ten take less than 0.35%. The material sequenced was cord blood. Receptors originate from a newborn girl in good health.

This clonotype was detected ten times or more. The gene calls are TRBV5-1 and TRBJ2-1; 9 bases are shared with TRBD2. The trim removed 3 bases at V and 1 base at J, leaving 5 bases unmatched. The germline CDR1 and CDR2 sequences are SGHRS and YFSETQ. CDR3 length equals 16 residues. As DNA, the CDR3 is TGCGCCAGCAGCTCTGATAGCGGGAGTTCCTACAATGAGCAGTTCTTC. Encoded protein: CASSSDSGSSYNEQFF.

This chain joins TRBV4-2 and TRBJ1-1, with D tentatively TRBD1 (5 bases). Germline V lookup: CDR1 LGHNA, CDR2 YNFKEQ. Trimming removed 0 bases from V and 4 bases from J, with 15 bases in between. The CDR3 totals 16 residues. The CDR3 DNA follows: TGTGCCAGCAGCCAAGAGGGACGGGCCCTAGGCACTGAAGCTTTCTTT. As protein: CASSQEGRALGTEAFF.

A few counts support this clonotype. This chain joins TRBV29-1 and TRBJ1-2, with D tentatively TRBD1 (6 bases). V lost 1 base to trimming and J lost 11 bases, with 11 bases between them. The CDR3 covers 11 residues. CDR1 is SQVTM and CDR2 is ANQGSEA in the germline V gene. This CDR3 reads CSVEAERGYTF. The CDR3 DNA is TGCAGCGTTGAAGCGGAAAGGGGGTACACCTTC.

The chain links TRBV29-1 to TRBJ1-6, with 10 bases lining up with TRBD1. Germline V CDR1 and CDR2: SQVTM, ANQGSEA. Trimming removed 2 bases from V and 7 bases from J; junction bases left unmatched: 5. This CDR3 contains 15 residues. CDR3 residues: CSVEWGQGNNSPLHF. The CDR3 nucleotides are TGCAGCGTTGAATGGGGACAGGGGAACAATTCACCCCTCCACTTT.

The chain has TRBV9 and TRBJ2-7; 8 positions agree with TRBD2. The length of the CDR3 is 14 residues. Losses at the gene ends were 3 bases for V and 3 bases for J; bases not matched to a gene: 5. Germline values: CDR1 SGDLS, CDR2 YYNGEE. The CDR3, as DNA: TGTGCCAGCAGCGCCCGGGGGGGGTACTACGAGCAGTACTTC. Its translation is CASSARGGYYEQYF. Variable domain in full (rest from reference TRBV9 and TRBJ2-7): DSGVTQTPKHLITATGQRVTLRCSPRSGDLSVYWYQQSLDQGLQFLIQYYNGEERAKGNILERFSAQQFPDLHSELNLSSLELGDSALYFCASSARGGYYEQYFGPGTRLTVT.

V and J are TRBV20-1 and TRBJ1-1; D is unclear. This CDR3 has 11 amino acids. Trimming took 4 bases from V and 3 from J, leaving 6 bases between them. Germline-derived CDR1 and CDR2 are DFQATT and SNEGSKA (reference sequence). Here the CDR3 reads CSANGDTEAFF. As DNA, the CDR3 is TGCAGTGCTAACGGGGACACTGAAGCTTTCTTT.

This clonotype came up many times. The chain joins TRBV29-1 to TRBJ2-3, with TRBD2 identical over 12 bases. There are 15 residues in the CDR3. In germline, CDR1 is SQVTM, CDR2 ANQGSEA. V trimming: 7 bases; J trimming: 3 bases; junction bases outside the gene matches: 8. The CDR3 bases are TGCAGCGGAATCCCCCTAGCGGGAGGGACAGATACGCAGTATTTT. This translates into CSGIPLAGGTDTQYF.

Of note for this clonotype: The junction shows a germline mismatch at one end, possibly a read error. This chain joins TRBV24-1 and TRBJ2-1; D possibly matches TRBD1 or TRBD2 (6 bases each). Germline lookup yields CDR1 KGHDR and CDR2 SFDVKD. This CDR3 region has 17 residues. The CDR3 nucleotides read TGTGCCACCAGCCCTCGGGGTAGAGGGGGGTCCTACGATGAGCAGTTCTTC. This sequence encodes CATSPRGRGGSYDEQFF.

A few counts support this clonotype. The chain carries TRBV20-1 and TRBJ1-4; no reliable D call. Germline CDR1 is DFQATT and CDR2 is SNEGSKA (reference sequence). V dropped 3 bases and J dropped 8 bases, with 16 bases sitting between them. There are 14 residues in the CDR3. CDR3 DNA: TGCAGTGCTAGCTCGCGGGTGGGAGGAGAAAAACTGTTTTTT. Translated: CSASSRVGGEKLFF.

This CDR3 is CSARDGGALGYTF. DNA for the CDR3: TGCAGTGCTAGAGATGGGGGGGCGTTGGGCTACACCTTC. This chain links TRBV20-1 with TRBJ1-2; TRBD1 is a possible D gene (6 bases). The germline CDR1 and CDR2 sequences are DFQATT and SNEGSKA (reference sequence). This CDR3 spans 13 amino acids. Trimming removed 0 bases from V and 8 bases from J, with 13 bases in between.

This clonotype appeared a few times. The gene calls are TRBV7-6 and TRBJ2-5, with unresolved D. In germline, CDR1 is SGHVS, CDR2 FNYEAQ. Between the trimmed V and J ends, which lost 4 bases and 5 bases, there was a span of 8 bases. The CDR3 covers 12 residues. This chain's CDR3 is CASSYAMETQYF. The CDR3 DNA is TGTGCCAGCAGCTATGCGATGGAGACCCAGTACTTC.

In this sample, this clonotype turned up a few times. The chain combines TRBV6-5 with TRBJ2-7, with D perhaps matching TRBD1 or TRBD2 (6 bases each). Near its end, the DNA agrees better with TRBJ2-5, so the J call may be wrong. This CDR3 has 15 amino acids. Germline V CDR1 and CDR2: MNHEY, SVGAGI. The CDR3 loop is CASSYTIGGGETQYF. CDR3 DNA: TGTGCCAGCAGTTACACCATAGGAGGGGGGGAGACCCAGTACTTC.

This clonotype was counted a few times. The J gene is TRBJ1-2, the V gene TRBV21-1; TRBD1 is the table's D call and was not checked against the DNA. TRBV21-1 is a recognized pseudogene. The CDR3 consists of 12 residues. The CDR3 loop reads CASNPRGDGYTF. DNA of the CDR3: TGTGCCAGCAACCCCAGGGGGGATGGCTACACCTTC.

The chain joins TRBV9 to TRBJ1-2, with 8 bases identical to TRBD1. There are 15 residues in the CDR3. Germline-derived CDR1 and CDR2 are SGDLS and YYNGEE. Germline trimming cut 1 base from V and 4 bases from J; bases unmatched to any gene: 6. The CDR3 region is CASSVSMDRVYGYTF. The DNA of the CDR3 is TGTGCCAGCAGCGTATCAATGGACAGGGTCTATGGCTACACCTTC.

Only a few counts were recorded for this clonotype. CDR3 sequence: CASSLEGQRNEQYF. CDR3 DNA: TGCGCCAGCAGCTTGGAGGGGCAGAGGAACGAGCAGTACTTC. V usage is TRBV5-1 and J usage is TRBJ2-4, with a possible D match to TRBD1 (5 bases). The J call is doubtful: the DNA matches TRBJ2-7 better. The CDR3 length is 14 residues. Germline loops: CDR1 SGHRS, CDR2 YFSETQ.

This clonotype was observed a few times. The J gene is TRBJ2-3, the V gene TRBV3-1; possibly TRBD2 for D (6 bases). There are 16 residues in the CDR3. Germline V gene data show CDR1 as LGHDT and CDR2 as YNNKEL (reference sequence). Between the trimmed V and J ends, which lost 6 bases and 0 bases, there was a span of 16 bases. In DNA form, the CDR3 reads TGTGCCAGCAGTAGAGGGGACTCCTCAAGCACAGATACGCAGTATTTT. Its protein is CASSRGDSSSTDTQYF.

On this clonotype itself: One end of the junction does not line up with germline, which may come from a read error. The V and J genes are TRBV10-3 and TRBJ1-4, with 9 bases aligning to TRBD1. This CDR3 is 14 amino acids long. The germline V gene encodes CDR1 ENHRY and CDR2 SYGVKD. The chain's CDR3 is CATSGTGRNEKLFF. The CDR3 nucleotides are TGTGCCACCAGTGGGACAGGGCGTAATGAAAAACTGTTTTTT.